These T cell receptor beta chains were read from a single sample in a study of T cells in Graves' hyperthyroidism and ophthalmopathy. TCRdb re-derived calls from the multiplex PCR reads in MiXCR, one entry per CDR3 protein. The sample contains 550,000 to 600,000 distinct CDR3 sequences, 11% to 15% of which appear only once. Sequencing used blood. The receptors come from a woman aged 18 to 35 with Graves' ophthalmopathy. Both conserved end residues are part of each CDR3. D genes are given only for firm matches. Expanded clones get a size class; other rows say once, few or many, or leave the size out.

d_gene	v_gene	abundance	j_gene	CDR3aa	CDR3nt
TRBD2	TRBV7-6	many	TRBJ2-7	CASSSSGSEVYEQYF	TGTGCCAGCAGCTCTAGCGGGAGTGAGGTGTACGAGCAGTACTTC
-	TRBV6-1	-	TRBJ2-3	CASIKHQGTDTQYF	TGTGCCAGCATCAAACACCAGGGGACAGATACGCAGTATTTT
-	TRBV24-1	few	TRBJ1-1	CATKQEGTTEAFF	TGTGCCACCAAACAGGAGGGGACCACTGAAGCTTTCTTT
TRBD2	TRBV6-2/TRBV6-3	many	TRBJ2-5	CASRGLGYETQYF	TGTGCCAGCAGGGGACTAGGGTACGAGACCCAGTACTTC
-	TRBV12-3/TRBV12-4	few	TRBJ1-6	CASSLMGNNSPLHF	TGTGCCAGCAGTTTGATGGGAAATAATTCACCCCTCCACTTT
TRBD2	TRBV6-2/TRBV6-3	many	TRBJ2-3	CASSYVASGSQDTQYF	TGTGCCAGCAGTTACGTGGCTAGCGGGAGTCAAGATACGCAGTATTTT
TRBD1	TRBV12-3/TRBV12-4	few	TRBJ1-3	CATGAGTGSATIYF	TGTGCCACGGGAGCCGGGACAGGGAGTGCCACCATATATTTT
TRBD1	TRBV10-3	many	TRBJ2-5	CAIRSDRGGETQYF	TGTGCCATCAGGAGTGACAGGGGGGGGGAGACCCAGTACTTC
-	TRBV5-5	few	TRBJ1-2	CASSSQGTPNYGYTF	TGTGCCAGCAGCTCTCAGGGAACTCCTAACTATGGCTACACCTTC
-	TRBV12-3/TRBV12-4	-	TRBJ1-2	CASSSPSVNGYTF	TGTGCCAGCTCCTCTCCTTCGGTGAATGGCTACACCTTC
-	TRBV2	many	TRBJ2-1	CASTLVDEQFF	TGTGCCAGCACATTGGTCGATGAGCAGTTCTTC
-	TRBV19	-	TRBJ2-5	CASSSHEAGQETQYF	TGTGCCAGTAGTTCACATGAAGCGGGCCAAGAGACCCAGTACTTC
TRBD2	TRBV6-1	few	TRBJ2-2	CASSDGGRADTGELFF	TGTGCCAGCAGTGATGGCGGGAGGGCTGACACCGGGGAGCTGTTTTTT
-	TRBV5-6	-	TRBJ2-3	CASSLLRTDTQYF	TGTGCCAGCAGCTTGTTGCGCACAGATACGCAGTATTTT
-	TRBV28	many	TRBJ1-1	CASSFPPGAEAFF	TGTGCCAGCAGTTTCCCACCCGGGGCTGAAGCTTTCTTT
-	TRBV29-1	few	TRBJ2-7	CSVVLDFSYEQYF	TGCAGCGTTGTTTTGGACTTCTCCTACGAGCAGTACTTC
TRBD1	TRBV11-1	many	TRBJ1-1	CASSSQGVTEAFF	TGTGCCAGCAGCTCGCAGGGGGTCACTGAAGCTTTCTTT